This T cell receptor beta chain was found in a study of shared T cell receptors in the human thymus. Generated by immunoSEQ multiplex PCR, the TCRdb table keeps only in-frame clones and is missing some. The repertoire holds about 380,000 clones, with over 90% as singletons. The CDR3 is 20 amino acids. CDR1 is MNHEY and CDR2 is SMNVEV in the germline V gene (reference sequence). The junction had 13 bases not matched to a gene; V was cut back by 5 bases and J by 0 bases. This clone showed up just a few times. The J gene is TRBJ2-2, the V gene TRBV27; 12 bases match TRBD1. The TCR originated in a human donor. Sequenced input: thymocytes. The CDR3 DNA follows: TGTGCCAGCAGTCTACGCCCGGGACAGGGGGCGGGTTCGAACACCGGGGAGCTGTTTTTT. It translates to CASSLRPGQGAGSNTGELFF.